Listed here are 15 T cell receptor beta chains from one sample, sequenced in a study of T cells in Graves' hyperthyroidism and ophthalmopathy. RNA transcripts gave rise to amplified TCR beta CDR3 regions. The TCR CDR3 was amplified in a first-round RT-PCR using the HTBI primer set. TCRdb ran MiXCR on the multiplex PCR reads and lists one entry per CDR3 protein. There are about 510,000 distinct CDR3 sequences in the sample; roughly 15% occur only once, and about 15% lies in the top ten. The specimen sequenced was blood. These TCRs come from a woman aged 40 to 49 with Graves' hyperthyroidism.

This clonotype occurred many times. The J gene is TRBJ2-7, the V gene TRBV6-2 or TRBV6-3; TRBD2 aligns across 7 bases. Losses at the gene ends were 2 bases for V and 2 bases for J; bases not matched to a gene: 12. Per germline, CDR1 MNHEY and CDR2 SVGEGT. The CDR3 has 17 residues. The CDR3 sequence: CASSYSTAGVDTYEQYF. The CDR3 region has the DNA TGTGCCAGCAGTTACAGTACGGCGGGAGTAGATACCTACGAGCAGTACTTC.

This clonotype was found a few times. The CDR3 nucleotides are TGTGCCAGCAGTACCGGGACAGGGCGGGAGCAGTTCTTC. Translation gives CASSTGTGREQFF. The chain has TRBV12-3 or TRBV12-4 and TRBJ2-1; 9 bases are shared with TRBD1. V lost 5 bases to trimming and J lost 10 bases; unmatched junction nucleotides: 6. This CDR3 contains 13 residues.

This clonotype was recorded at least ten times. V is TRBV27 and J is TRBJ2-5, with 7 bases that match TRBD2. The germline gives CDR1 MNHEY, CDR2 SMNVEV (reference sequence). The CDR3 spans 16 residues. V was clipped by 2 bases and J by 2 bases; unmatched bases: 8. The DNA of the CDR3 is TGTGCCAGCAGTTTAGGGGGGGGGAGGAGGCAAGAGACCCAGTACTTC. Translated: CASSLGGGRRQETQYF.

This clonotype was seen repeatedly, ten times or more. V and J are TRBV28 and TRBJ2-3; D is unclear. Trimming took off 8 bases at V and 11 bases at J, with 14 bases between the two ends. Germline V lookup: CDR1 MDHEN, CDR2 SYDVKM. The CDR3 runs to 11 residues. CDR3 in DNA: TGTGCCAGCTCCGGTTTTCGTGAGCAGTATTTT. Its protein is CASSGFREQYF.

A few counts support this clonotype. The gene calls are TRBV11-2 and TRBJ2-1; 7 bases agree with TRBD2. J was trimmed by 4 bases and V by 5 bases; bases with no gene match: 8. CDR1 is SGHAT and CDR2 is FQNNGV in the germline V gene. The CDR3 contains 15 residues. The CDR3 sequence is CASSRGASGYNEQFF. DNA of the CDR3: TGTGCCAGCAGCCGTGGAGCTAGCGGTTACAATGAGCAGTTCTTC.

The chain recombines TRBV7-2 with TRBJ1-1; 9 bases match TRBD1. V gave up 6 bases and J gave up 5 bases; unmatched junction bases: 7. The germline CDR1 and CDR2 sequences are SGHTA and FQGNSA. The length of the CDR3 is 14 residues. CDR3: CASRWGQGGTEAFF. The CDR3 DNA sequence: TGTGCCAGCAGGTGGGGACAGGGAGGAACTGAAGCTTTCTTT.

The rearrangement joins TRBV20-1 to TRBJ1-4, with unresolved D. The CDR3 runs to 12 residues. Germline V gene lookup returns CDR1 DFQATT and CDR2 SNEGSKA (reference sequence). V lost 3 bases and J 3 bases, leaving 5 bases between the germline ends. The CDR3 DNA reads as TGCAGTGCTAGCCGATCTAATGAAAAACTGTTTTTT. It yields the protein CSASRSNEKLFF.

The CDR3, as DNA: TGTGCCAGCAGCTTCAGCGGGATATTCACAGATACGCAGTATTTT. This codes for CASSFSGIFTDTQYF. The chain uses TRBV5-6 and TRBJ2-3; TRBD2 matches 7 bases. This CDR3 contains 15 residues. Germline V lookup: CDR1 SGHDT, CDR2 YYEEEE. V trimming: 2 bases; J trimming: 2 bases; junction bases outside the gene matches: 5.

This clonotype was detected a few times. The chain couples TRBV6-1 to TRBJ1-4; 8 bases are shared with TRBD1. With V trimmed by 8 bases and J by 5 bases, 7 bases remained unmatched. Germline V gives CDR1 MNHNS, CDR2 SASEGT. The CDR3 sequence is 14 residues long. The CDR3 sequence: CASGYRTGNEKLFF. Written as DNA, the CDR3 is TGTGCCAGCGGATATCGGACAGGGAATGAAAAACTGTTTTTT.

This clonotype was picked up many times. The gene calls are TRBV2 and TRBJ2-1; 7 positions agree with TRBD2. The junction had 9 bases not matched to a gene; V was cut back by 5 bases and J by 8 bases. Germline CDR1 and CDR2: SNHLY and FYNNEI. The CDR3 spans 14 residues. The CDR3 DNA follows: TGTGCCAGCAGTTGGACTAGTACGGTGGATGAGCAGTTCTTC. Protein: CASSWTSTVDEQFF. The complete variable domain, with remaining parts taken from reference TRBV2 and TRBJ2-1, reads EPEVTQTPSHQVTQMGQEVILRCVPISNHLYFYWYRQILGQKVEFLVSFYNNEISEKSEIFDDQFSVERPDGSNFTLKIRSTKLEDSAMYFCASSWTSTVDEQFFGPGTRLTVL.

This rearrangement joins TRBV25-1 to TRBJ2-1; D remains unclear. Deletions cut 8 bases from V and 2 bases from J, with 7 bases between. This CDR3 spans 12 amino acids. The germline CDR1 and CDR2 sequences are MGHDK and SYGVNS. Here the CDR3 reads CASGQTYNEQFF. Written as DNA, the CDR3 is TGTGCCAGCGGGCAGACCTACAATGAGCAGTTCTTC. The complete variable domain, with remaining parts taken from reference TRBV25-1 and TRBJ2-1, reads EADIYQTPRYLVIGTGKKITLECSQTMGHDKMYWYQQDPGMELHLIHYSYGVNSTEKGDLSSESTVSRIRTEHFPLTLESARPSHTSQYLCASGQTYNEQFFGPGTRLTVL.

This clonotype was seen repeatedly, ten times or more. V and J are TRBV5-1 and TRBJ2-1; maybe TRBD2 (5 bases). The CDR3 has 13 amino acids. In germline, CDR1 is SGHRS, CDR2 YFSETQ. With 1 base removed from V and 5 bases from J, the gap between germline ends came to 7 bases. CDR3: CASSLPGDNEQFF. DNA for the CDR3: TGCGCCAGCAGCTTGCCCGGGGACAATGAGCAGTTCTTC.

This clonotype was recorded many times. This may come from a read error, since a much larger clone is one base off. V usage is TRBV27 and J usage is TRBJ1-1; no clear D gene. The CDR3 has 13 residues. V gave up 4 bases and J gave up 1 base, with 7 bases separating them. CDR1 and CDR2 from the germline V gene are MNHEY and SMNVEV (reference sequence). Here the CDR3 reads CASSSGSNTEAFF. In DNA, the CDR3 is TGTGCCAGCAGTTCCGGATCGAACACTGAAGCTTTCTTT.

This clonotype showed up many times. This chain uses TRBV7-3 with TRBJ1-5; D is possibly TRBD1 (5 bases). In germline, CDR1 is SGHTA, CDR2 FQGTGA. The ends were cut back, 5 bases at V and 4 bases at J, with 18 bases in the middle. The CDR3 length is 16 residues. CDR3 region: CASSTWDLRRNQPQHF. As DNA, the CDR3 is TGTGCCAGCAGCACTTGGGACTTAAGGAGGAATCAGCCCCAGCATTTT.

This clonotype was observed at least ten times. The chain recombines TRBV20-1 with TRBJ2-7, with D perhaps assigned TRBD1 or TRBD2 (7 bases each). Germline CDR1 DFQATT, CDR2 SNEGSKA (reference sequence). V lost 3 bases and J 0 bases, leaving 15 bases between the germline ends. The CDR3 is made up of 15 amino acids. DNA of the CDR3: TGCAGTGCTAGGTCTGACAGGGAGGGCTCCTACGAGCAGTACTTC. The encoded protein is CSARSDREGSYEQYF.